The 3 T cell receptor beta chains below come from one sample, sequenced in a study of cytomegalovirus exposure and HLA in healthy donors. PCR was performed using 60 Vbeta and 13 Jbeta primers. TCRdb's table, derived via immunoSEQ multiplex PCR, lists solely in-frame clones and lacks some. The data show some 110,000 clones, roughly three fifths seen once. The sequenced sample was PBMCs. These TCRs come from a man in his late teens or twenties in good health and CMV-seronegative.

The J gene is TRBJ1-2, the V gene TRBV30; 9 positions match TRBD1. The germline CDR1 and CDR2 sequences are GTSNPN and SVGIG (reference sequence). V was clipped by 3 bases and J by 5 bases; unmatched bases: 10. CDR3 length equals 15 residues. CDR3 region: CAWRLRGQGLYGYTF. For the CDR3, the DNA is TGTGCCTGGAGACTGCGGGGACAGGGCCTTTATGGCTACACCTTC.

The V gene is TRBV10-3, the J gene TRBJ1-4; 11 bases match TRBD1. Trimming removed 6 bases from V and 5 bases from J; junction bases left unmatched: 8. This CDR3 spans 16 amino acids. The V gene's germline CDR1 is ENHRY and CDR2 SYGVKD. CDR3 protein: CAISFGTGGQNEKLFF. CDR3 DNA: TGTGCCATCAGCTTCGGGACAGGGGGTCAAAATGAAAAACTGTTTTTT.

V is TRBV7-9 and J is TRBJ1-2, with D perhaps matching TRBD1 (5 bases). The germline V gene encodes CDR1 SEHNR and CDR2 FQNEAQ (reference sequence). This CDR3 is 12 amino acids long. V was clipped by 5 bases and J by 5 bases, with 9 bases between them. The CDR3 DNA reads TGTGCCAGCAGCCTCGGGGGGTATGGCTACACCTTC. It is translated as CASSLGGYGYTF.